This TCR beta chain is drawn from a study of cytomegalovirus exposure and HLA in healthy donors. Overall study context: For the approximately 430 genotyped donors, 81% fell within the Caucasian-associated ancestry cluster.

The CDR3 is 16 residues long. V shed 0 bases and J shed 1 base, with 13 bases lying between them. CDR1 is KGHSH and CDR2 is LQKENI in the germline V gene. This clone was counted only a few times. 13 Jbeta primers and 60 Vbeta primers were used for the PCR. Generated by immunoSEQ multiplex PCR, the TCRdb table keeps only in-frame clones and is missing some. The sample shows about 150,000 clones, roughly 70% of them seen only once. Sample: PBMCs. This rearrangement joins TRBV18 to TRBJ2-7; D may be TRBD1 (6 bases). The sequence was collected from a man under 40 in good health and CMV-seronegative. The DNA for the CDR3 is TGTGCCAGCTCACCACCGAGTGGGGGCGCGTCCTACGAGCAGTACTTC. This sequence encodes CASSPPSGGASYEQYF.